Shown below are 8 T cell receptor beta chains from a single sample sequenced in a study of Graves' ophthalmopathy and Graves' hyperthyroidism. The authors amplified TCR beta CDR3 regions from RNA transcripts. The authors performed first-round RT-PCR with HTBI primers and then a second-round multiplex PCR. TCRdb re-called the multiplex PCR reads through MiXCR, storing one row per CDR3 protein. This table holds roughly 610,000 distinct CDR3 sequences, 22% found once. Sequencing used peripheral blood. The receptors come from a woman aged 18-29 years with stable Graves' hyperthyroidism. Some clones in this sample may be carry-over from other donors' samples.

With respect to this clonotype: A much larger clonotype is one base distant, so this may be a read error. The rearrangement links TRBV7-3 to TRBJ2-7; 8 bases map to TRBD2. This CDR3 is 15 amino acids long. Per the germline V gene, CDR1 is SGHTA and CDR2 is FQGTGA. CDR3 DNA: TGTGCCATCAGCTTATTGGGCGGGGGGCTCTACGAGCAGTACTTC. Protein product: CAISLLGGGLYEQYF.

This clonotype was recorded a few times. The V and J genes are TRBV6-1 and TRBJ1-2; unclear D gene. The germline CDR1 and CDR2 sequences are MNHNS and SASEGT. The V end lost 1 base, the J end lost 7 bases, and 7 bases lay between the germline ends. There are 12 residues in the CDR3. The CDR3 sequence is CASSEERSGYTF. CDR3 in DNA: TGTGCCAGCAGTGAAGAGAGGAGTGGCTACACCTTC.

A word on this clonotype: A much larger clone sits a single nucleotide away, making a read error possible. This chain links TRBV7-9 with TRBJ1-2; tentatively, D is TRBD1 (5 bases). This CDR3 is 14 amino acids long. Germline V lookup: CDR1 SEHNR, CDR2 FQNEAQ (reference sequence). CDR3 amino acids: CVSSLLEYGGGYTF. The CDR3 DNA is TGTGTCAGCAGCTTACTTGAGTATGGGGGTGGCTACACCTTC.

This clonotype has a count of ten or more. The chain joins TRBV12-3 or TRBV12-4 to TRBJ2-7; the D is unclear. Trimming removed 5 bases at V and 6 bases at J, with 17 bases between. The CDR3 runs 14 residues. CDR3 sequence (DNA): TGTGCCAGCAGTATACATCCTACCGGTTCCGAGCAGTACTTC. Its translation is CASSIHPTGSEQYF.

Ten or more counts support this clonotype. The CDR3 is CASSTQGRGYTF. In DNA form, the CDR3 reads TGTGCCAGCAGCACTCAGGGCCGTGGCTACACCTTC. J is TRBJ1-2 and V is TRBV11-1, with D perhaps matching TRBD1 (5 bases). CDR1 and CDR2 from the germline V gene are SGHAT and FQDESV (reference sequence). V lost 5 bases and J lost 7, with 11 bases in between. This CDR3 has 12 residues.

This clonotype was found many times. The chain links TRBV28 to TRBJ2-5, with D possibly matching TRBD1 (6 bases). The CDR3 has 18 residues. CDR1 is MDHEN, CDR2 SYDVKM, per germline. The ends were cut back, 5 bases at V and 0 bases at J, with 22 bases in the middle. CDR3 nucleotides: TGTGCCAGCAGTCCAGCCCCCGGGACAAGAACTTACCAAGAGACCCAGTACTTC. It yields the protein CASSPAPGTRTYQETQYF. The whole variable domain, filled in from reference TRBV28 and TRBJ2-5, reads DVKVTQSSRYLVKRTGEKVFLECVQDMDHENMFWYRQDPGLGLRLIYFSYDVKMKEKGDIPEGYSVSREKKERFSLILESASTNQTSMYLCASSPAPGTRTYQETQYFGPGTRLLVL.

This sequence joins TRBV7-6 and TRBJ2-7, with 7 nucleotides matching TRBD1. This CDR3 is 13 amino acids long. CDR1 and CDR2 (germline): SGHVS, FNYEAQ. Trimming at V came to 3 bases and at J to 6 bases, leaving 5 bases not matched to a gene. CDR3 DNA sequence: TGTGCCAGCAGCTTCAGGGACAGCTCCGAGCAGTACTTC. It is translated as CASSFRDSSEQYF.

At least ten counts were recorded for this clonotype. The gene calls are TRBV6-2 or TRBV6-3 and TRBJ1-3; D uncertain. With 5 bases removed from V and 0 bases from J, the gap between germline ends came to 11 bases. The CDR3 is 15 residues long. The germline gives CDR1 MNHEY, CDR2 SVGEGT. The CDR3 region has the DNA TGTGCCAGCAGTCGCAATCCGAGCTCTGGAAACACCATATATTTT. Its protein product is CASSRNPSSGNTIYF.